Listed here are 19 T cell receptor beta chains from one sample, sequenced in a study of T cells in Graves' hyperthyroidism and ophthalmopathy. Amplification of TCR beta CDR3 regions was performed using RNA transcripts as template. The primer set for the first-round RT-PCR of the TCR CDR3 was HTBI. TCRdb called the multiplex PCR reads again in MiXCR, with one record for every CDR3 protein. Found here are about 400,000 distinct CDR3 sequences, about 15% of them singletons; the top ten hold roughly 15%. The sequenced material came from blood. The receptors here all came from a young woman with Graves' hyperthyroidism.

In this sample, this clonotype turned up many times. The genes are TRBV28 and TRBJ1-2; 9 nucleotides match TRBD1. In germline, CDR1 is MDHEN, CDR2 SYDVKM. V dropped 10 bases and J dropped 5; count of bases not matched to a gene: 8. This CDR3 region has 13 residues. The CDR3, as DNA: TGTGCCATTCCGGGACAGGGAAGTTATGGCTACACCTTC. Translating gives CAIPGQGSYGYTF.

This clonotype was observed a handful of times. This rearrangement joins TRBV9 to TRBJ1-6, with 9 bases fitting TRBD1. The CDR3 extends over 17 amino acids. Trimming removed 3 bases from V and 9 bases from J; junction bases left unmatched: 13. Germline V gene sequence: CDR1 SGDLS, CDR2 YYNGEE. CDR3 sequence (DNA): TGTGCCAGCAGCGAGGGGATACTACAGGGGGCGCGTTCACCCCTCCACTTT. Protein sequence: CASSEGILQGARSPLHF.

The chain uses TRBV9 and TRBJ2-1; weak D call: TRBD2 (6 bases). This CDR3 contains 15 residues. Germline lookup yields CDR1 SGDLS and CDR2 YYNGEE. Trimming left V 4 bases short and J 2 bases short, with 13 bases between. The CDR3 region is CASSPIREPYNEQFF. CDR3 nucleotide sequence: TGTGCCAGCAGCCCCATTCGGGAGCCCTACAATGAGCAGTTCTTC.

The chain joins TRBV7-9 to TRBJ2-3; 9 bases are shared with TRBD1. CDR1 SEHNR and CDR2 FQNEAQ come from the germline V gene (reference sequence). The CDR3 is 16 amino acids. Germline trimming cut 6 bases from V and 1 base from J; bases unmatched to any gene: 8. Here the CDR3 reads CASSSPTGGGTDTQYF. The CDR3 DNA is TGTGCCAGCAGTTCCCCGACAGGGGGGGGCACAGATACGCAGTATTTT.

A few counts support this clonotype. J is TRBJ1-1 and V is TRBV25-1; D ambiguous. V gave up 4 bases and J gave up 4 bases, with 13 bases separating them. This CDR3 is built from 14 residues. Germline CDR1 is MGHDK and CDR2 is SYGVNS. CDR3 loop: CASSGLWVSTEAFF. The CDR3 DNA reads as TGTGCCAGCAGTGGGTTATGGGTGAGCACTGAAGCTTTCTTT.

The chain has TRBV6-6 and TRBJ2-1; 7 bases fit TRBD2. V gave up 2 bases and J gave up 4 bases; unmatched junction bases: 5. The CDR3 runs to 15 residues. CDR1 and CDR2 (germline): MNHNY, SVGAGI (reference sequence). The CDR3 protein is CASSYTASGYNEQFF. Here the CDR3 DNA reads TGTGCCAGCAGTTACACTGCTAGCGGATACAATGAGCAGTTCTTC.

The chain employs TRBV2 and TRBJ2-7; tentatively, D is TRBD2 (6 bases). CDR3 length: 14 amino acids. Germline V gene data show CDR1 as SNHLY and CDR2 as FYNNEI. Deletions cut 6 bases from V and 1 base from J, with 13 bases between. The CDR3 DNA reads as TGTGCCAGCAGCGAGGTGGGGGGATCCTACGAGCAGTACTTC. Protein product: CASSEVGGSYEQYF.

Comments on this clonotype: This may come from a read error, since a much larger clone is one base off. No conserved phenylalanine or tryptophan ends this CDR3, so it is likely a read error. The chain carries TRBV5-1 and TRBJ2-7, with TRBD2 matching 9 bases. Germline CDR1 reads SGHRS; CDR2 reads YFSETQ. This CDR3 has 15 residues. In nucleotides, the CDR3 is TGTGCCAGCAGCCTCAGTAATAGCGGGAGCTACGAGCAGTACCTC. Amino acid sequence: CASSLSNSGSYEQYL.

This clonotype was counted only a few times. The chain carries TRBV5-1 and TRBJ2-5; 7 bases are a match to TRBD2. V lost 1 base, J lost 2 bases, and 8 bases stayed unmatched. Germline values: CDR1 SGHRS, CDR2 YFSETQ. This CDR3 is 16 amino acids long. CDR3 residues: CASSLSRLAAQETQYF. CDR3 sequence (DNA): TGCGCCAGCAGCTTGAGTAGACTAGCCGCGCAAGAGACCCAGTACTTC.

This clonotype was counted many times. The CDR3 protein is CSARTVYQETQYF. As DNA, the CDR3 is TGCAGTGCTAGAACAGTGTACCAAGAGACCCAGTACTTC. V is TRBV20-1 and J is TRBJ2-5; D is ambiguous. This CDR3 is built from 13 residues. Trimming took off 2 bases at V and 0 bases at J, with 7 bases between the two ends. Looked up from germline, CDR1 is DFQATT and CDR2 is SNEGSKA (reference sequence).

The chain recombines TRBV20-1 with TRBJ2-1, with 8 positions matching TRBD2. Trimming took 0 bases from V and 8 from J; bases not matched to a gene: 15. Germline V gene lookup returns CDR1 DFQATT and CDR2 SNEGSKA (reference sequence). The CDR3 extends over 17 amino acids. The CDR3 bases are TGCAGTGCTAGAGATGACCTCGTCGTAGCGGGACTGGATGAGCAGTTCTTC. Amino acids: CSARDDLVVAGLDEQFF.

This clonotype appeared many times. V is TRBV28 and J is TRBJ2-2; D might be TRBD1 (5 bases). Germline V CDR1 and CDR2: MDHEN, SYDVKM. CDR3 length: 15 residues. Trimming shortened V by 7 bases and J by 3 bases, and 15 bases separated the two germline ends. DNA of the CDR3: TGTGCCAGCAAGAGGCAGGGCCTCTACACCGGGGAGCTGTTTTTT. It is translated as CASKRQGLYTGELFF.

CDR3 amino acids: CASSEGTGWNEQFF. For the CDR3, the DNA is TGTGCCAGCAGCGAGGGGACAGGGTGGAATGAGCAGTTCTTC. V is TRBV9 and J is TRBJ2-1; TRBD1 matches 9 bases. Germline assignment: CDR1 SGDLS and CDR2 YYNGEE. The CDR3 totals 14 residues. The trim removed 3 bases at V and 7 bases at J, leaving 5 bases unmatched.

This clonotype came up a few times. CDR3 residues: CASSFVLGSPDTQYF. In DNA, the CDR3 is TGTGCCAGCAGTTTTGTGCTTGGTAGCCCAGATACGCAGTATTTT. The chain uses TRBV28 and TRBJ2-3, with D unresolved. The CDR3 runs to 15 residues. Trimming removed 3 bases at V and 4 bases at J, with 14 bases between. Germline values: CDR1 MDHEN, CDR2 SYDVKM. Looking up the rest from reference TRBV28 and TRBJ2-3 gives the full variable domain: DVKVTQSSRYLVKRTGEKVFLECVQDMDHENMFWYRQDPGLGLRLIYFSYDVKMKEKGDIPEGYSVSREKKERFSLILESASTNQTSMYLCASSFVLGSPDTQYFGPGTRLTVL.

This clonotype came up a few times. V gene TRBV6-2 or TRBV6-3 combines with J gene TRBJ2-4; possible D gene TRBD1, 5 bases. The V gene lost 2 bases and the J gene lost 1 base, with 9 bases spanning the gap. The CDR3 consists of 15 residues. Germline CDR1 MNHEY, CDR2 SVGEGT. CDR3 sequence reads: CASSYGRVAKNIQYF. CDR3 bases: TGTGCCAGCAGTTACGGCAGGGTGGCCAAAAACATTCAGTACTTC.

The chain employs TRBV15 and TRBJ2-3; TRBD1 matches at 10 bases. Trimming cost V 4 bases and J 5 bases; bases outside gene matches: 12. The CDR3 contains 17 residues. Germline V lookup: CDR1 LNHNV, CDR2 YYDKDF (reference sequence). This chain's CDR3 is CATSTSGTGVPRDTQYF. CDR3 coding DNA: TGTGCCACCAGCACCTCCGGGACAGGGGTTCCCAGAGATACGCAGTATTTT.

The rearrangement links TRBV3-1 to TRBJ1-1; no clear D. The CDR3 runs 14 residues. The germline CDR1 and CDR2 sequences are LGHDT and YNNKEL (reference sequence). Deletions cut 1 base from V and 1 base from J, with 7 bases between. CDR3 region: CASSQALGNTEAFF. The CDR3 DNA reads TGTGCCAGCAGCCAAGCGTTGGGGAACACTGAAGCTTTCTTT.

This clonotype has just a few counts. This chain connects TRBV6-2 or TRBV6-3 to TRBJ2-7; TRBD2 aligns across 8 bases. Germline V gene lookup returns CDR1 MNHEY and CDR2 SVGEGT. V was clipped by 6 bases and J by 1 base; unmatched bases: 5. This CDR3 has 14 amino acids. The CDR3 region is CASSLRGVSYEQYF. The CDR3, as DNA: TGTGCCAGCAGCCTGCGGGGGGTATCCTACGAGCAGTACTTC.

Worth noting for this clonotype: A much more abundant neighbour one base away suggests this may be a read error. This chain connects TRBV12-3 or TRBV12-4 to TRBJ2-7; the D gene is possibly TRBD1 (5 bases). This CDR3 comprises 13 residues. The CDR3 bases are TGTGCCAGCAGTGGGGCGGTTAGCTACGGGCAGTACTTC. Encoded protein: CASSGAVSYGQYF.